These 12 T cell receptor beta chains were all obtained from the same sample, sequenced in a study of T cells in Graves' hyperthyroidism and ophthalmopathy. TCR beta CDR3 sequences were amplified from RNA transcripts. The TCR CDR3 was amplified in a first-round RT-PCR using the HTBI primer set. TCRdb processed the multiplex PCR reads anew with MiXCR; each CDR3 protein has one entry. The sample includes around 240,000 distinct CDR3 sequences, about a sixth of them seen just once. The sequenced material came from blood. The origin of the receptors is a woman under 30 with Graves' ophthalmopathy.

The J gene is TRBJ2-5, the V gene TRBV10-1; 10 bases match TRBD1. Germline CDR1 reads WNHNN; CDR2 reads SYGVQD (reference sequence). V lost 0 bases, J lost 3 bases, and 1 base stayed unmatched. The CDR3 is 15 residues long. The CDR3 here is CASSESGTGEETQYF. DNA for the CDR3: TGCGCCAGCAGTGAGTCTGGGACAGGGGAAGAGACCCAGTACTTC.

Worth noting for this clonotype: This may stem from a read error, because a much larger clone lies one nucleotide away. It is likely a read error, because the conserved phenylalanine at the end of the CDR3 is missing. The chain employs TRBV9 and TRBJ2-3; 8 bases align to TRBD2. CDR1 and CDR2 (germline): SGDLS, YYNGEE. The CDR3 contains 16 residues. The V segment lost 2 bases and the J segment 5 bases; nucleotides outside the gene matches: 10. The CDR3 protein is CASSVVNGGARDTQYL. CDR3 nucleotides: TGTGCCAGCAGCGTCGTTAACGGGGGGGCGCGAGATACGCAGTATCTT.

This clonotype occurred many times. V usage is TRBV5-8 and J usage is TRBJ1-6; 7 nucleotides agree with TRBD1. Trimming cost V 6 bases and J 0 bases; bases outside gene matches: 6. Germline V CDR1 and CDR2: SGHTS, YDEGEE. This CDR3 region has 16 residues. CDR3 residues: CASNHGTASYNSPLHF. In DNA form, the CDR3 reads TGTGCCAGCAACCACGGGACAGCCTCCTATAATTCACCCCTCCACTTT.

V is TRBV11-2 and J is TRBJ1-1; unclear D gene. Germline lookup yields CDR1 SGHAT and CDR2 FQNNGV. The CDR3 extends over 15 amino acids. Trimming shortened V by 6 bases and J by 0 bases, and 14 bases separated the two germline ends. The CDR3 coding sequence is TGTGCCAGCAGTTTCCCGAGGAGTATGAACACTGAAGCTTTCTTT. It specifies CASSFPRSMNTEAFF.

In its sample, this clonotype was seen many times. The chain uses TRBV5-6 and TRBJ1-1; D not resolved. CDR1 and CDR2 (germline): SGHDT, YYEEEE. This CDR3 comprises 14 residues. The ends were cut back, 0 bases at V and 5 bases at J, with 11 bases in the middle. CDR3 sequence reads: CASSLVGSRTEAFF. DNA of the CDR3: TGTGCCAGCAGCTTGGTCGGAAGTCGGACTGAAGCTTTCTTT. Full variable domain (remainder filled in from reference TRBV5-6 and TRBJ1-1): DAGVTQSPTHLIKTRGQQVTLRCSPKSGHDTVSWYQQALGQGPQFIFQYYEEEERQRGNFPDRFSGHQFPNYSSELNVNALLLGDSALYLCASSLVGSRTEAFFGQGTRLTVV.

This clonotype appeared many times. The CDR3 is CASRPGISYGYTF. CDR3 DNA sequence: TGTGCCAGCAGACCGGGTATTTCATATGGCTACACCTTC. The chain carries TRBV28 and TRBJ1-2; D is uncertain. V lost 6 bases to trimming and J lost 5 bases, with 13 bases between them. CDR1 and CDR2 (germline): MDHEN, SYDVKM. The CDR3 loop spans 13 amino acids.

The V gene is TRBV11-2, the J gene TRBJ1-1, with D perhaps matching TRBD1 (5 bases). Per germline, CDR1 SGHAT and CDR2 FQNNGV. The V gene lost 1 base and the J gene lost 1 base, with 7 bases spanning the gap. This CDR3 has 14 residues. CDR3 amino acids: CASSLVQANTEAFF. CDR3 in DNA: TGTGCCAGCAGCTTAGTACAGGCGAACACTGAAGCTTTCTTT.

This clonotype was picked up many times. The V gene is TRBV19, the J gene TRBJ2-7; 9 bases match TRBD1. The CDR3 length is 15 residues. The J segment lost 5 bases and the V segment lost 3 bases, leaving 8 bases of the junction unmatched. Germline-derived CDR1 and CDR2 are LNHDA and SQIVND (reference sequence). CDR3 sequence: CASSISGTGIHEQYF. CDR3 nucleotide sequence: TGTGCCAGTAGTATCTCTGGGACAGGGATCCACGAGCAGTACTTC. Looking up the rest from reference TRBV19 and TRBJ2-7 gives the full variable domain: DGGITQSPKYLFRKEGQNVTLSCEQNLNHDAMYWYRQDPGQGLRLIYYSQIVNDFQKGDIAEGYSVSREKKESFPLTVTSAQKNPTAFYLCASSISGTGIHEQYFGPGTRLTVT.

The sample holds many counts of this clonotype. V usage is TRBV18 and J usage is TRBJ2-1; 10 nucleotides line up with TRBD1. V lost 3 bases, J lost 5 bases, and 4 bases stayed unmatched. Germline V lookup: CDR1 KGHSH, CDR2 LQKENI. The CDR3 consists of 15 residues. The CDR3 DNA follows: TGTGCCAGCTCACCTGGACAGGGGGGCAACAATGAGCAGTTCTTC. Encoded protein: CASSPGQGGNNEQFF.

There are many counts of this clonotype. This chain links TRBV29-1 with TRBJ2-1, with D possibly being TRBD2 (6 bases). CDR1 and CDR2 (germline): SQVTM, ANQGSEA. V shed 5 bases and J shed 9 bases, with 20 bases lying between them. The CDR3 runs 14 residues. CDR3 loop: CSVPGGLKWGEQFF. The CDR3 DNA is TGCAGCGTTCCCGGAGGGCTAAAATGGGGTGAGCAGTTCTTC.

This clonotype was seen repeatedly, ten times or more. The chain has TRBV6-2 or TRBV6-3 and TRBJ2-7; 13 bases agree with TRBD2. There are 15 residues in the CDR3. The J segment lost 8 bases and the V segment lost 6 bases, leaving 10 bases of the junction unmatched. CDR1 and CDR2 (germline): MNHEY, SVGEGT. The CDR3: CASSTRTSGSLKQYF. The CDR3 DNA sequence: TGTGCCAGCAGCACAAGGACTAGCGGGAGCCTTAAGCAGTACTTC.

This clonotype was seen repeatedly, ten times or more. The chain employs TRBV4-3 and TRBJ2-1; a possible D gene is TRBD1 (6 bases). The CDR3 is made up of 16 amino acids. Germline CDR1 reads LGHNA; CDR2 reads YSLEER. V gave up 0 bases and J gave up 2 bases, with 11 bases separating them. CDR3 sequence reads: CASSQDSRTAYNEQFF. DNA for the CDR3: TGCGCCAGCAGCCAAGATTCGCGGACAGCCTACAATGAGCAGTTCTTC.